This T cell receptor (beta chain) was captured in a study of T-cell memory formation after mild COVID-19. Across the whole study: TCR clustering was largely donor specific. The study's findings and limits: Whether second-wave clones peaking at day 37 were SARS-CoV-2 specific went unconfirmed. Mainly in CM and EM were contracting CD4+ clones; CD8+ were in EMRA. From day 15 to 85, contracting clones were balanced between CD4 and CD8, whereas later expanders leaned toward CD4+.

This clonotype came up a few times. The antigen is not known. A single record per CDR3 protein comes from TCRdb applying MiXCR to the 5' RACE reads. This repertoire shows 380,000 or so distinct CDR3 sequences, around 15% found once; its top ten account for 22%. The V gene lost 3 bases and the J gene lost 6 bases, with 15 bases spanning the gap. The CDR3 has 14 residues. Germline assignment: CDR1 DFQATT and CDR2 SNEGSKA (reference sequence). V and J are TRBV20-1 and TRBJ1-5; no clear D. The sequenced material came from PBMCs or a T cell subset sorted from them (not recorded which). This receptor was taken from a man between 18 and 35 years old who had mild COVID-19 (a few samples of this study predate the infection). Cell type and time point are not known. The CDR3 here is CSARALSVVQPQHF. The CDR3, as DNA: TGCAGTGCTAGGGCCCTATCTGTGGTTCAGCCCCAGCATTTT.